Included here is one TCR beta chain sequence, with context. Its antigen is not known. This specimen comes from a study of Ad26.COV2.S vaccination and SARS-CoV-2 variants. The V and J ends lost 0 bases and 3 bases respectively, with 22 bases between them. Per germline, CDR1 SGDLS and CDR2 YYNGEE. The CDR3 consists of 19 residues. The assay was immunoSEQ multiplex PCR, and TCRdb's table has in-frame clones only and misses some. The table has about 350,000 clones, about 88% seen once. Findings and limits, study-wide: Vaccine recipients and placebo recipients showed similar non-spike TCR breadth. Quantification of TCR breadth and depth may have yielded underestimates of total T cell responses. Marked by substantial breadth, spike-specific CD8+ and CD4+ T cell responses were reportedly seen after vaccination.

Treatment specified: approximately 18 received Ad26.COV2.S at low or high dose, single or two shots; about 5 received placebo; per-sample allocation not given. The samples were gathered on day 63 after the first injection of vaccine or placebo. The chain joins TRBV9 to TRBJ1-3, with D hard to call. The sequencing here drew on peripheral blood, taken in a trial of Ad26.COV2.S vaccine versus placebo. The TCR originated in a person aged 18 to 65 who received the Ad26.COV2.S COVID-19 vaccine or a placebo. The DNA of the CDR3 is TGTGCCAGCAGCGTAGACTCCGGGCAGGAGTTTTTAGATGGAAACACCATATATTTT. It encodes CASSVDSGQEFLDGNTIYF.